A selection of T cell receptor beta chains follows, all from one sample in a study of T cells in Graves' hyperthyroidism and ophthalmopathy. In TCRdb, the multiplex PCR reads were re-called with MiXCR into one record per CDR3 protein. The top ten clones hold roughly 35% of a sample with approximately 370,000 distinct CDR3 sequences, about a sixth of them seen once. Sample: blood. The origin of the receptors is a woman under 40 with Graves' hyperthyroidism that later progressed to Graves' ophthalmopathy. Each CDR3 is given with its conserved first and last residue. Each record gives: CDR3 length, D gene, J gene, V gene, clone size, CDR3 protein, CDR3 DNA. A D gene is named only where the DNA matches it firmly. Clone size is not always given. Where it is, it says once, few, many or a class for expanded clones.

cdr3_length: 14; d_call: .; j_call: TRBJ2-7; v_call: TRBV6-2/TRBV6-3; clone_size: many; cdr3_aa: CASSYGTNSYEQYF; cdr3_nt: TGTGCCAGCAGTTACGGGACAAACTCCTACGAGCAGTACTTC
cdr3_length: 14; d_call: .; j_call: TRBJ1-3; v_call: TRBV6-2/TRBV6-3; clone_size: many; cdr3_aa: CASSFSGSGNTIYF; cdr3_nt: TGTGCCAGCAGTTTCTCCGGGTCTGGAAACACCATATATTTT
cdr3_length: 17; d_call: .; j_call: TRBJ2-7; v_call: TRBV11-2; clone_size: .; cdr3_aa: CASSLDMWDPDGYEQYF; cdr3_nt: TGTGCCAGCAGCTTAGATATGTGGGACCCAGACGGCTACGAGCAGTACTTC
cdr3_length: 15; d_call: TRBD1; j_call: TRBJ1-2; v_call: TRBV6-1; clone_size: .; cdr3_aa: CASSEAGQGRYGYTF; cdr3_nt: TGTGCCAGCAGTGAAGCGGGACAGGGGCGGTATGGCTACACCTTC
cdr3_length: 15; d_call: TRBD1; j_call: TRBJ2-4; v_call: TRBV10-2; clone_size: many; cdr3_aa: CASSSGQGARNIQYF; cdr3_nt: TGCGCCAGCAGTTCAGGACAGGGGGCAAGGAACATTCAGTACTTC
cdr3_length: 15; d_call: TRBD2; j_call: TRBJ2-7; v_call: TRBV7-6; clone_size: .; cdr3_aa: CASSRNSGSSYEQYF; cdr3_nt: TGTGCCAGCAGCCGAAATAGCGGGAGCTCCTACGAGCAGTACTTC
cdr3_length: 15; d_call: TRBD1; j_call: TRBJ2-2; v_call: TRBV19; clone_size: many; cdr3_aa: CASTYRGWDTGELFF; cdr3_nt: TGTGCCAGTACCTACAGGGGATGGGACACCGGGGAGCTGTTTTTT
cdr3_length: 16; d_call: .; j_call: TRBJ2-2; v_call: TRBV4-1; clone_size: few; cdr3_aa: CASSQDRVGETGELFF; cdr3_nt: TGCGCCAGCAGCCAAGATCGTGTAGGGGAAACCGGGGAGCTGTTTTTT
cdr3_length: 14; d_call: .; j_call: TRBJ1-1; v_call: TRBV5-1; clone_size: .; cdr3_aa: CASSFLGGNTEAFF; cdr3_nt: TGCGCCAGCAGCTTTCTCGGGGGGAACACTGAAGCTTTCTTT
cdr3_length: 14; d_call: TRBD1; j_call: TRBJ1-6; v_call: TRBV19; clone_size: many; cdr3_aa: CASSEQGAGSPLHF; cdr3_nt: TGTGCCAGTAGCGAACAGGGGGCAGGGTCACCCCTCCACTTT